This T cell receptor beta chain emerged from a study of shared T cell receptors in the human thymus. On this clone: Germline is not matched at one junction end, which may reflect a read error.

This CDR3 comprises 19 residues. Germline CDR1 SEHNR, CDR2 FQNEAQ (reference sequence). The repertoire was sequenced with immunoSEQ multiplex PCR; TCRdb's copy has only in-frame clones and lacks some. The sample carries hundreds of thousands of clones, around 87% recorded once. This same sample was also taken into another study, of human thymus T cells. As reported in that work: Healthy Finnish infants undergoing corrective surgery for congenital heart defects were the donors. Thymic resections from corrective heart surgery supplied the tissue. Gene usage (both V and J) appeared biased in thymic and blood repertoires. Related studies noted strongly shared thymic repertoires across unrelated people.

The chain joins TRBV7-9 to TRBJ2-1; TRBD2 matches at 11 bases. The clonotype was recovered from a boy in the first two years of life with a congenital heart defect. The specimen sequenced was thymocytes. CDR3 sequence reads: CASSVAGTSGRNAYNEKFF. In DNA form, the CDR3 reads TGTGCCAGCAGCGTCGCCGGGACTAGCGGAAGGAATGCCTACAATGAGAAGTTCTTC.